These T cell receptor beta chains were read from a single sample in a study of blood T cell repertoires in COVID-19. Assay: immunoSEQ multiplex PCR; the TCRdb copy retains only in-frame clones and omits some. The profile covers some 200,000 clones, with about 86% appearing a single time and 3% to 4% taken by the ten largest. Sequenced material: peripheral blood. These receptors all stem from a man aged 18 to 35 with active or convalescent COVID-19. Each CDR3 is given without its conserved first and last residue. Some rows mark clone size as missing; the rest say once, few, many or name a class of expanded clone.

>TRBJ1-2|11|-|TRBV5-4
ASSFLRHDGYT
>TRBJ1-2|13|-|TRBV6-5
ASIALPGLSAGYT
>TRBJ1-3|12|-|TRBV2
ASSQTDSGNTIY
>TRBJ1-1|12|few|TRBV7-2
ASSRDRVATEAF
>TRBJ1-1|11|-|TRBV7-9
ASSFSTNTEAF
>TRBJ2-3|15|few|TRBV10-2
ASSAPLAGFSTDTQY
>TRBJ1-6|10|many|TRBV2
ATQGAGSPLH
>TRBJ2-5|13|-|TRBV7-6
ASSLEAAYQETQY
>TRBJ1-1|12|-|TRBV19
ASSIGRENTEAF
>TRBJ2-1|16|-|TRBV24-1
ATSDATSGRARYNEQF
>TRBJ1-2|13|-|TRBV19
ASSIPRQGWYGYT
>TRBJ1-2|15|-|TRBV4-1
ASSQEGWTGRDYGYT
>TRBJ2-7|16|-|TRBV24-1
ATSGAPPFGGDSYEQY
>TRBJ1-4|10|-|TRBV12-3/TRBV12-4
ASRTGGDSPI
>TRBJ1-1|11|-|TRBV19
ASRPRGKTEAF
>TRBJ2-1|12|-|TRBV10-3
AISERLGSNEQF
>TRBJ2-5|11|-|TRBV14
ASSQEGPETQY